The present T cell receptor (beta chain) was sequenced within a study of cytomegalovirus exposure and HLA in healthy donors. Whole-study results and caveats: Association with HLA alleles at 0.05 false discovery rate was found for around 17,000 TCR beta sequences in a later analysis.

Likely unrecorded immune exposures existed in these nominally healthy donors. Vbeta (60) and Jbeta (13) primers were used in the PCR. Sequenced by immunoSEQ multiplex PCR; TCRdb stores in-frame clones only, minus some. The table records 100,000 to 150,000 clones, about 82% of them present only once. About this clone itself: Its specificity is not known.

The V gene end was trimmed by 0 bases and the J gene end by 5 bases; junction bases not matched to a gene: 7. Germline CDR1 reads SGHNT; CDR2 reads YYREEE (reference sequence). The CDR3 runs to 15 residues. The specimen was PBMCs. The chain carries TRBV5-4 and TRBJ1-2; 7 nucleotides agree with TRBD1. The receptor was isolated from a man over 45 in good health and CMV-seronegative. The CDR3 nucleotides read TGTGCCAGCAGCTTGGCGGGGACAGCCCCTTATGGCTACACCTTC. Protein: CASSLAGTAPYGYTF.